What follows is one T cell receptor beta chain and its context. Its specificity is not known. These data originate in a study of PD-L1 blockade in urothelial cancer. At the level of the study: Atezolizumab (1,200 mg intravenously every 3 weeks) began at some point between 2014 and 2016 for patients. Peripheral blood specimens exhibited a median yield of around 130,000 T cells. Patients had received 0 to 3 prior chemotherapy regimens. Whole-study results and caveats: Blood TCR clonality below the median before treatment was a predictor of better survival.

Germline V gene data show CDR1 as SGHDN and CDR2 as FVKESK. Trimming cost V 4 bases and J 5 bases; bases outside gene matches: 3. This CDR3 has 13 residues. TCRdb's copy holds only in-frame clones and misses some; the assay was immunoSEQ multiplex PCR. The data contain some 100,000 clones, 91% of them seen just once; the ten biggest clones take up 0.85% to 1%. The clonotype was recovered from a woman aged 80 or over with urothelial cancer. The chain employs TRBV14 and TRBJ2-7, with 9 bases matching TRBD1. The source was PBMCs, collected around atezolizumab (anti-PD-L1) treatment. CDR3 sequence: CASSPGQGNEQYF. For the CDR3, the DNA is TGTGCCAGCAGCCCGGGACAGGGTAACGAGCAGTACTTC.